Sequencing of this T cell receptor beta chain was carried out in a study of molecular identifiers for immune sequencing clone quantification. Germline CDR1 SGHVS, CDR2 FQNEAQ. V was cut by 5 bases and J by 2 bases, with 12 bases left in between. CDR3 length equals 15 residues. Previously described methods with listed TCR primers produced the bulk TCR libraries. TCRdb called the PCR reads again in MiXCR, with one record for every CDR3 protein. The sample records some 650,000 distinct CDR3 sequences, just under 20% being singletons. This clonotype was detected ten times or more. The receptor's source is a human donor in good health. Some libraries in this study had Jurkat cell RNA spiked in. The material sequenced was naive CD8+ T cells from blood, with Jurkat cell RNA spiked in. The subset was: FACS-sorted CD8+CD4-CCR7+CD45RA+ naive T cells. This chain links TRBV7-8 with TRBJ2-2; D gene unclear. The CDR3 nucleotides read TGTGCCAGCAGCCACCACGAAGCCAACACCGGGGAGCTGTTTTTT. This codes for CASSHHEANTGELFF.